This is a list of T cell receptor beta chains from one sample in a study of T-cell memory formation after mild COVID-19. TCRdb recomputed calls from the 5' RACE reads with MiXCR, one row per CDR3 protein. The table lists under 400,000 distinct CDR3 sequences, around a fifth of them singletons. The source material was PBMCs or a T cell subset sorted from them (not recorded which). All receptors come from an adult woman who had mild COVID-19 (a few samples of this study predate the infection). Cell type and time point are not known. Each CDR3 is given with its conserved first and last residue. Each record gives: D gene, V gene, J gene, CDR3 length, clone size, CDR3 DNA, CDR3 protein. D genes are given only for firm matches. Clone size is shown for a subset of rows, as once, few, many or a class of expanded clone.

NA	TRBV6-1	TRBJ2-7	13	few	TGTGCCAGCAGTGAGGTCAGGGGCCACGAGCAGTACTTC	CASSEVRGHEQYF
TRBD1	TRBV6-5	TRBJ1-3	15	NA	TGTGCCAGCAGTTACGGGACAGCCTCTGGAAACACCATATATTTT	CASSYGTASGNTIYF
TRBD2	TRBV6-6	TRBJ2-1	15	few	TGTGCCGTTAATCCCACTAGCGGGAGGAAAAATGAGCAGTTCTTC	CAVNPTSGRKNEQFF
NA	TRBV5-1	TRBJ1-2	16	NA	TGCGCCAGCAGCTTGGTTTCGAGGGCAGTCAACTATGGCTACACCTTC	CASSLVSRAVNYGYTF
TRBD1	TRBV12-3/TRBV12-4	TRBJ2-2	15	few	TGTGCCAGCAGCCCTCGACAGGGTGGGGCCGGGGAGCTGTTTTTT	CASSPRQGGAGELFF
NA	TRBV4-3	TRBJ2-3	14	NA	TGCGCCAGCAGCCAAGGGCTAGCCGCAGATACGCAGTATTTT	CASSQGLAADTQYF
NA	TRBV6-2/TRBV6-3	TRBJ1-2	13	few	TGTGCCACCAAGCCCCCAGGTGACTATGGCTACACCTTC	CATKPPGDYGYTF
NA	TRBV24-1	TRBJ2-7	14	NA	TGTGCCACCAGTGAAGGGGGACTTTCCTACGAGCAGTACTTC	CATSEGGLSYEQYF
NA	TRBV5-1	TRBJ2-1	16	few	TGCGCCAGCAGCTTAACGGGGGACCGTTCCTACAATGAGCAGTTCTTC	CASSLTGDRSYNEQFF
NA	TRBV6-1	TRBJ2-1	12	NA	TGTGCCAGCAGTGGCTACCGGGCTGAGCAGTTCTTC	CASSGYRAEQFF
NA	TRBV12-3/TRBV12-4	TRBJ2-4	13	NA	TGTGCCAGCAGTCTGGGTCTGGGAAACATTCAGTACTTC	CASSLGLGNIQYF
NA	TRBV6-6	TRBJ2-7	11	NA	TGTGCCAGCAGTCACCCACCCGAGCAGTACTTC	CASSHPPEQYF
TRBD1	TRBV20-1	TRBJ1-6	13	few	TGCAGTGCTCCGACAGGGTGGGGTTCACCCCTCCACTTT	CSAPTGWGSPLHF
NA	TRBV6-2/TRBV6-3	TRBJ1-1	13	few	TGTGCCAGCGGGCGTCCTGGGGGCACTGAAGCTTTCTTT	CASGRPGGTEAFF
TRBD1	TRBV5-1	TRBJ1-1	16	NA	TGCGCCAGCAGCTTGGGTCCAGGGGGCGGAGGTACTGAAGCTTTCTTT	CASSLGPGGGGTEAFF
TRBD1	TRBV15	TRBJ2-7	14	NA	TGTGCCACCAGTGTTGACAGGGGAGGCTACGAGCAGTACTTC	CATSVDRGGYEQYF
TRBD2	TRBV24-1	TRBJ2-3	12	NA	TGTGCCACCAGGGGGGGGGATAATACGCAGTATTTT	CATRGGDNTQYF
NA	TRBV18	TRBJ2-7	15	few	TGTGCCAGCTCGCCGGACAGTAGGCCCTCCTACGAGCAGTACTTC	CASSPDSRPSYEQYF
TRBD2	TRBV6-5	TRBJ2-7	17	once	TGTGCCAGCAGTTACTCGATTGGGGGGACTAGCGGATACGAGCAGTACTTC	CASSYSIGGTSGYEQYF
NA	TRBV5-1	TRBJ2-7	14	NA	TGCGCCAGCAGCTTAGGAGGGGTAGTGAGCGAGCAGTACTTC	CASSLGGVVSEQYF
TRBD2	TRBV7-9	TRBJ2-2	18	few	TGTGCCAGCAGCCCCAAGAAAAAGACTAGCGAGAACACCGGGGAGCTGTTTTTT	CASSPKKKTSENTGELFF
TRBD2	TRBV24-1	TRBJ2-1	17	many	TGTGCCACCAGTGATTCGAGGGGGACTAGCGGACACAATGAGCAGTTCTTC	CATSDSRGTSGHNEQFF
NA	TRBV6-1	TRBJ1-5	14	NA	TGTGCCAGCAGTGCCCGGGACGAGGGACAGCCCCAGCATTTT	CASSARDEGQPQHF
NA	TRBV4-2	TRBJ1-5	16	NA	TGTGCCAGCAGCCAAGAGGGCGGCCGTAGCAATCAGCCCCAGCATTTT	CASSQEGGRSNQPQHF
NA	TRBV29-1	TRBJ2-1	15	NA	TGCAGCGTCCCACGGATATCCGGGACAAACAATGAGCAGTTCTTC	CSVPRISGTNNEQFF
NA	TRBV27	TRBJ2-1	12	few	TGTGCCAGCAGTTTCCTCTACAATGAGCAGTTCTTC	CASSFLYNEQFF
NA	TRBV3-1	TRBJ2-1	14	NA	TGTGCCAGCAGCCTCCAGACGGTCTACAATGAGCAGTTCTTC	CASSLQTVYNEQFF
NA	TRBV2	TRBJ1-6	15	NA	TGTGCCAGCAGTGATTCAGAGGGTGCCTACTCACCCCTCCACTTT	CASSDSEGAYSPLHF
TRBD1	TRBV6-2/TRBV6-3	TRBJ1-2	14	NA	TGTGCCAGCAGGGGGACAGGGGAGAACTATGGCTACACCTTC	CASRGTGENYGYTF
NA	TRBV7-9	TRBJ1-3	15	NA	TGTGCCAGCAGCCCCGAGTGGGAGTGGGGAAACACCATATATTTT	CASSPEWEWGNTIYF
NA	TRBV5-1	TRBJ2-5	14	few	TGCGCCAGCAGCTTGGGTGGGCTCCTGGAGACCCAGTACTTC	CASSLGGLLETQYF
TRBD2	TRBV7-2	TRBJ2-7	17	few	TGTGCCAGCAGCCACCCTAGGCCTACGGGACTAGCTTACGAGCAGTACTTC	CASSHPRPTGLAYEQYF
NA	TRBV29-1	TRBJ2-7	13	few	TGCAGCGTTACCGGAATCACTCTTGGTGAGCAGTACTTC	CSVTGITLGEQYF
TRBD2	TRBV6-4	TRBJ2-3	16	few	TGTGCCGGGGGACTAGCGGGGCCCCACCAGGGAGATACGCAGTATTTT	CAGGLAGPHQGDTQYF
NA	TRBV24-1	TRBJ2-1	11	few	TGTGCCACCAGTGATGGGGGCGAGCAGTTCTTC	CATSDGGEQFF
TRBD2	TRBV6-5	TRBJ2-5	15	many	TGTGCCAGCAGTTACTCTAGCGGGGGTACGAAGACCCAGTACTTC	CASSYSSGGTKTQYF
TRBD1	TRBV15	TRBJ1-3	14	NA	TGTGCCACCAGGGAGGGGGCACGTGGAAACACCATATATTTT	CATREGARGNTIYF
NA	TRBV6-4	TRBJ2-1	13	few	TGTGCCAGCAGTGGCCCTCGGATCAATGAGCAGTTCTTC	CASSGPRINEQFF
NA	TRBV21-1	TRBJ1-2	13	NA	TGTGCCAGCCTCCGGGGTCTCTGCTATGGCTACACCTTC	CASLRGLCYGYTF
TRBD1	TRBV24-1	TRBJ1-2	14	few	TGTGCCACCAGTGATGAGACAGGGTCGGATGGCTACACCTTC	CATSDETGSDGYTF
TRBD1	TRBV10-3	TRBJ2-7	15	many	TGTGCCATCAGTGGAGGGGACAGGAGGAACTACGAGCAGTACTTC	CAISGGDRRNYEQYF
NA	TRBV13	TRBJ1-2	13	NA	TGTGCCAGCAGCTCTTCCGGGACCTATGGCTACACCTTC	CASSSSGTYGYTF
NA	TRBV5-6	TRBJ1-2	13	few	TGTGCCAGCAGCAGAGGGTTTCCCTCTCTAAACACCTTC	CASSRGFPSLNTF
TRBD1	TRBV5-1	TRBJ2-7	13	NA	TGCGCCTCCCACGGGACAGTCTCCTACGAGCAGTACTTC	CASHGTVSYEQYF
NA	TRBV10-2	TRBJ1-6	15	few	TGCGCCAGCAGTGAGTCGAGGCTGGGGCAGTCACCCCTCCACTTT	CASSESRLGQSPLHF